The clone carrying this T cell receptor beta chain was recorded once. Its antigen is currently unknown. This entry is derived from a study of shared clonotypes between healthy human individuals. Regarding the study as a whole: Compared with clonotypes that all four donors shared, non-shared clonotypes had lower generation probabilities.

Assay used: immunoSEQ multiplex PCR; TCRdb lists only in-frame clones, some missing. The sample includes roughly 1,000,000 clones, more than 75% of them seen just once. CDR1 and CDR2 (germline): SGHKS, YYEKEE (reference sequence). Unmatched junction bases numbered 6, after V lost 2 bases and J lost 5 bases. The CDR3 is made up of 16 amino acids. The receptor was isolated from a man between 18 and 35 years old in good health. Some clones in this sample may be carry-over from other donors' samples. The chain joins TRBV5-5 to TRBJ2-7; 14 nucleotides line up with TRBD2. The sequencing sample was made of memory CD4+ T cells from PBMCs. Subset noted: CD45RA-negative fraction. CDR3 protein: CASSFGTSGRGDEQYF. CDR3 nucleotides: TGTGCCAGCAGCTTCGGGACTAGCGGGAGAGGGGACGAGCAGTACTTC. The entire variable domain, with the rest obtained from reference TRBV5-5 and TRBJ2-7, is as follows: DAGVTQSPTHLIKTRGQQVTLRCSPISGHKSVSWYQQVLGQGPQFIFQYYEKEERGRGNFPDRFSARQFPNYSSELNVNALLLGDSALYLCASSFGTSGRGDEQYFGPGTRLTVT.